This is a list of T cell receptor beta chains from one sample in a study of T cell repertoires in cytomegalovirus infection. In TCRdb, the reads were re-called with MiXCR into one record per CDR3 protein. The sample has about 220,000 distinct CDR3 sequences; around 40% are singletons. These TCRs are of unknown antigen specificity. The specimen comprised CD8+ T cells from cultured PBMCs, sampled from culture after CMV antigen stimulation. The source of these receptors is a human donor in good health (CMV status not recorded). Some clones in this sample may be carry-over from other donors' samples. CDR3s include the opening cysteine and the closing phenylalanine or tryptophan. A D gene is named only where the DNA matches it firmly. Not every row has a clone size; where given, it reads once, few, many or a size class.

CDR3 DNA: TGCGCCAGCAGCTTGGAGACTCCGGGTAACAGCCCAAGGAACACTGAAGCTTTCTTT; CDR3 protein: CASSLETPGNSPRNTEAFF; V gene: TRBV5-1; D gene: NA; clone size: NA; J gene: TRBJ1-1
CDR3 DNA: TGTGCCAGCAGCTTAGATGGGGAACGGGGATCCTACGAGCAGTACTTC; CDR3 protein: CASSLDGERGSYEQYF; V gene: TRBV11-2; D gene: NA; clone size: few; J gene: TRBJ2-7
CDR3 DNA: TGTGCCAGCAGCTTAAGCACCTGGGGGGTCTACAATGAGCAGTTCTTC; CDR3 protein: CASSLSTWGVYNEQFF; V gene: TRBV7-6; D gene: NA; clone size: NA; J gene: TRBJ2-1
CDR3 DNA: TGTGCCAGCAGTTTCCGGGCCCAGTGCTACGAGCAGTACTTC; CDR3 protein: CASSFRAQCYEQYF; V gene: TRBV7-9; D gene: NA; clone size: NA; J gene: TRBJ2-7
CDR3 DNA: TGTGCCAGCAGTTCCTTACCCCTGGGGGGGGGCAATCAGCCCCAGCATTTT; CDR3 protein: CASSSLPLGGGNQPQHF; V gene: TRBV27; D gene: NA; clone size: NA; J gene: TRBJ1-5
CDR3 DNA: TGTGCCAGCAGCTTGGAGGGATATGAAGCTTTCTTT; CDR3 protein: CASSLEGYEAFF; V gene: TRBV5-6; D gene: NA; clone size: few; J gene: TRBJ1-1
CDR3 DNA: TGTGCAAGCAGTTTACCCTCAGTGAACACTGAAGCTTTCTTT; CDR3 protein: CASSLPSVNTEAFF; V gene: TRBV12-3/TRBV12-4; D gene: NA; clone size: NA; J gene: TRBJ1-1
CDR3 DNA: TGTGCCAGCAGCCCCGGGGGAGGGTCTGGGGCCAACGTCCTGACTTTC; CDR3 protein: CASSPGGGSGANVLTF; V gene: TRBV9; D gene: TRBD2; clone size: NA; J gene: TRBJ2-6
CDR3 DNA: TGTGCCAGCAGCTTCCGGAGGGGCACAGATACGCAGTATTTT; CDR3 protein: CASSFRRGTDTQYF; V gene: TRBV6-2/TRBV6-3; D gene: NA; clone size: NA; J gene: TRBJ2-3
CDR3 DNA: TGTGCCAGCAGCTTAAGGGGGGTCGATGAGCAGTTCTTC; CDR3 protein: CASSLRGVDEQFF; V gene: TRBV11-2; D gene: NA; clone size: few; J gene: TRBJ2-1
CDR3 DNA: TGCAGTGCCCCCGGCAGGCCGAATGAAAAACTGTTTTTT; CDR3 protein: CSAPGRPNEKLFF; V gene: TRBV20-1; D gene: NA; clone size: few; J gene: TRBJ1-4
CDR3 DNA: TGTGCCAGCAGCCCCCGACAGGGGGAGGGGGAGACCCAGTACTTC; CDR3 protein: CASSPRQGEGETQYF; V gene: TRBV7-9; D gene: TRBD1; clone size: few; J gene: TRBJ2-5
CDR3 DNA: TGTGCCAGCAGGGGTGGACTAGCGGGGAACTACAATGAGCAGTTCTTC; CDR3 protein: CASRGGLAGNYNEQFF; V gene: TRBV28; D gene: TRBD2; clone size: NA; J gene: TRBJ2-1
CDR3 DNA: TGTGCCAGCAGTGCCCGGGACAGCATCATGAACACTGAAGCTTTCTTT; CDR3 protein: CASSARDSIMNTEAFF; V gene: TRBV28; D gene: TRBD1; clone size: few; J gene: TRBJ1-1
CDR3 DNA: TGTGCCAGCAGTTTAGGGCCCGGGGCAGGGAGCAATCAGCCCCAGCATTTT; CDR3 protein: CASSLGPGAGSNQPQHF; V gene: TRBV27; D gene: NA; clone size: NA; J gene: TRBJ1-5
CDR3 DNA: TGTGCCAGCAGTTCAGGGAAAGGCGGGGAGCTGTTTTTT; CDR3 protein: CASSSGKGGELFF; V gene: TRBV27; D gene: NA; clone size: few; J gene: TRBJ2-2
CDR3 DNA: TGTGCCAGCAGTTACGAGGCCTACGAGCAGTACTTC; CDR3 protein: CASSYEAYEQYF; V gene: TRBV6-2/TRBV6-3; D gene: NA; clone size: NA; J gene: TRBJ2-7
CDR3 DNA: TGTGCCAGCAGGGAGGTAAACCAAGAGACCCAGTACTTC; CDR3 protein: CASREVNQETQYF; V gene: TRBV12-3/TRBV12-4; D gene: NA; clone size: NA; J gene: TRBJ2-5
CDR3 DNA: TGTGCCAGCAGTTTTATGTCGGACCCTAAGAGGAACTATGGCTACACCTTC; CDR3 protein: CASSFMSDPKRNYGYTF; V gene: TRBV12-3/TRBV12-4; D gene: NA; clone size: NA; J gene: TRBJ1-2
CDR3 DNA: TGTGCCAGCAGCTTACTCGGGACAGGGATGTACACTGAAGCTTTCTTT; CDR3 protein: CASSLLGTGMYTEAFF; V gene: TRBV11-1; D gene: TRBD1; clone size: few; J gene: TRBJ1-1
CDR3 DNA: TGTGCTAGTGGTTTGGCCCGGGTCGCCCATCAGCCCCAGCATTTT; CDR3 protein: CASGLARVAHQPQHF; V gene: TRBV12-5; D gene: NA; clone size: NA; J gene: TRBJ1-5
CDR3 DNA: TGTGCCAGCAGCCTCCCGACAGAGCGGCGGGGGACCCTCCACTTT; CDR3 protein: CASSLPTERRGTLHF; V gene: TRBV7-2; D gene: NA; clone size: many; J gene: TRBJ1-6
CDR3 DNA: TGTGCCAGCAGTTGTTCGCGAGAGGAGGCCCGAAACAATGAGCAGTTCTTC; CDR3 protein: CASSCSREEARNNEQFF; V gene: TRBV6-2/TRBV6-3; D gene: NA; clone size: once; J gene: TRBJ2-1
CDR3 DNA: TGCGCCAGCAGCTCGGGCCCAGGGTCCACTGAAGCTTTCTTT; CDR3 protein: CASSSGPGSTEAFF; V gene: TRBV4-1; D gene: NA; clone size: NA; J gene: TRBJ1-1
CDR3 DNA: TGTGCCAGCAAGGAAAGCCTCTCCCCCTGGGTAGGCTCCACCTTC; CDR3 protein: CASKESLSPWVGSTF; V gene: TRBV2; D gene: NA; clone size: few; J gene: TRBJ1-2
CDR3 DNA: TGTGCCAGCAGCTTAGGAACGGCTAGCGGGCGGGTACGGGAGCAGTTCTTC; CDR3 protein: CASSLGTASGRVREQFF; V gene: TRBV7-2; D gene: TRBD2; clone size: many; J gene: TRBJ2-1
CDR3 DNA: TGTGCCAGCAGTTTTGGGACACCGAACACCGGGGAGCTGTTTTTT; CDR3 protein: CASSFGTPNTGELFF; V gene: TRBV27; D gene: NA; clone size: NA; J gene: TRBJ2-2
CDR3 DNA: TGTACCAGCAGTTTAACAGTATCCTCTGGAAACACCATATATTTT; CDR3 protein: CTSSLTVSSGNTIYF; V gene: TRBV12-3/TRBV12-4; D gene: NA; clone size: NA; J gene: TRBJ1-3
CDR3 DNA: TGTGCCAGCAGCTTAGGTTTGGTCCCGGGGCACGGAAACACCATATATTTT; CDR3 protein: CASSLGLVPGHGNTIYF; V gene: TRBV7-6; D gene: NA; clone size: many; J gene: TRBJ1-3
CDR3 DNA: TGTGCCAGCAGCTTTTGGACAGGCGGGAGCACAGATACGCAGTATTTT; CDR3 protein: CASSFWTGGSTDTQYF; V gene: TRBV11-2; D gene: TRBD1; clone size: NA; J gene: TRBJ2-3
CDR3 DNA: TGCAGTCCAGAGGGTAGCGGGGGGATCTACAATGAGCAGTTCTTC; CDR3 protein: CSPEGSGGIYNEQFF; V gene: TRBV20-1; D gene: TRBD2; clone size: few; J gene: TRBJ2-1
CDR3 DNA: TGTGCCAGCAGCTTGACTAGCGGGAGGGGATTAGCAGATACGCAGTATTTT; CDR3 protein: CASSLTSGRGLADTQYF; V gene: TRBV7-6; D gene: TRBD2; clone size: NA; J gene: TRBJ2-3